The next 24 T cell receptor beta chains were all read from a single sample in a study of T cell repertoires in cytomegalovirus infection. TCRdb reanalysed the reads using MiXCR and keeps one entry per CDR3 protein. Of approximately 83,000 distinct CDR3 sequences listed, roughly a quarter are singletons. No antigen is known for these receptors. Sample: CD8+ T cells from cultured PBMCs, taken from culture after CMV antigen stimulation. The receptors were gathered from a human donor in good health (CMV status not recorded). Some clones in this sample may be carry-over from other donors' samples.

This clonotype was detected many times. The genes are TRBV6-2 or TRBV6-3 and TRBJ2-6, with TRBD2 identical over 14 bases. This CDR3 is 18 amino acids long. CDR1 is MNHEY, CDR2 SVGEGT, per germline. The junction had 2 bases not matched to a gene; V was cut back by 4 bases and J by 0 bases. The CDR3 DNA sequence: TGTGCCAGCAGTTCGGGGACTAGCGGGGGCTCTGGGGCCAACGTCCTGACTTTC. Translated, it gives CASSSGTSGGSGANVLTF.

The rearrangement joins TRBV9 to TRBJ2-7; 7 positions match TRBD1. Germline assignment: CDR1 SGDLS and CDR2 YYNGEE. V trimming: 4 bases; J trimming: 4 bases; junction bases outside the gene matches: 8. This CDR3 region has 14 residues. CDR3 residues: CASSPFEGAYEQYF. The DNA of the CDR3 is TGTGCCAGCAGCCCTTTTGAGGGGGCATACGAGCAGTACTTC.

This clonotype has at least ten counts. The J gene is TRBJ2-5, the V gene TRBV28; D unclear. CDR1 is MDHEN and CDR2 is SYDVKM in the germline V gene. The CDR3 sequence is 13 residues long. Trimming took 6 bases from V and 0 from J, leaving 8 bases between them. The CDR3 protein is CASRKTYQETQYF. The CDR3 nucleotides are TGTGCCAGCAGAAAAACATACCAAGAGACCCAGTACTTC. The complete variable domain, with remaining parts taken from reference TRBV28 and TRBJ2-5, reads DVKVTQSSRYLVKRTGEKVFLECVQDMDHENMFWYRQDPGLGLRLIYFSYDVKMKEKGDIPEGYSVSREKKERFSLILESASTNQTSMYLCASRKTYQETQYFGPGTRLLVL.

The chain recombines TRBV28 with TRBJ2-7, with a weak D call TRBD2 (6 bases). There are 15 residues in the CDR3. V was clipped by 2 bases and J by 1 base, with 12 bases between them. The V gene's germline CDR1 is MDHEN and CDR2 SYDVKM. CDR3 region: CASSLGGTLSYEQYF. The DNA for the CDR3 is TGTGCCAGCAGTTTAGGAGGGACGCTTTCCTACGAGCAGTACTTC.

V and J are TRBV19 and TRBJ1-5, with a possible D match to TRBD1 (5 bases). The V end was cut by 2 bases, the J end by 5 bases, with 13 bases between. The germline CDR1 and CDR2 sequences are LNHDA and SQIVND (reference sequence). CDR3 size: 15 residues. CDR3 DNA: TGTGCCAGTAGTATAATCAGGGATCGGGATCAGCCCCAGCATTTT. Its translation is CASSIIRDRDQPQHF.

This clonotype was observed at least ten times. The chain combines TRBV7-2 with TRBJ2-3; TRBD1 agrees at 8 bases. J lost 6 bases, V lost 0 bases, and 5 bases had no gene match. The CDR3 consists of 15 residues. Germline assignment: CDR1 SGHTA and CDR2 FQGNSA. In DNA form, the CDR3 reads TGTGCCAGCAGCTTAGCTACAGGGGGGTTGGATACGCAGTATTTT. Translating gives CASSLATGGLDTQYF.

Many counts were recorded for this clonotype. The chain employs TRBV4-2 and TRBJ2-7, with a possible D match to TRBD1 (6 bases). This CDR3 has 16 amino acids. V dropped 0 bases and J dropped 7 bases, with 19 bases sitting between them. CDR1 is LGHNA and CDR2 is YNFKEQ in the germline V gene. The CDR3 DNA follows: TGTGCCAGCAGCCAAGACGAGCAGGGGTCTAGTAGGGAGCAGTACTTC. As protein: CASSQDEQGSSREQYF.

DNA of the CDR3: TGCAGTGCTAGAGATCCTGGACTAGCGGGGATACAAGAGACCCAGTACTTC. Translated: CSARDPGLAGIQETQYF. The chain employs TRBV20-1 and TRBJ2-5; the match to TRBD2 covers 12 bases. The V and J ends lost 0 bases and 2 bases, in that order; junction bases with no gene match: 7. The CDR3 consists of 17 residues. In germline, CDR1 is DFQATT, CDR2 SNEGSKA (reference sequence).

In this sample, this clonotype turned up many times. The chain has TRBV7-9 and TRBJ1-2, with D unresolved. Germline values: CDR1 SEHNR, CDR2 FQNEAQ (reference sequence). CDR3 length equals 13 residues. V lost 2 bases and J 10 bases, leaving 14 bases between the germline ends. The chain's CDR3 is CASSLLAGFDYTF. Here the CDR3 DNA reads TGTGCCAGCAGCTTATTGGCAGGATTCGACTACACCTTC.

This clonotype was recorded many times. The chain recombines TRBV7-9 with TRBJ1-2; no reliable D call. This CDR3 has 11 amino acids. Germline CDR1 SEHNR, CDR2 FQNEAQ (reference sequence). V was pared by 1 base and J by 7 bases, with 4 bases between. The CDR3 DNA sequence: TGTGCCAGCAGCTTAGGGCCTGGCTACACCTTC. This translates into CASSLGPGYTF.

This clonotype was detected many times. V usage is TRBV7-9 and J usage is TRBJ1-1; a weak D match, TRBD1 (6 bases). V was cut by 1 base and J by 3 bases, with 12 bases left in between. The germline V gene has CDR1 SEHNR and CDR2 FQNEAQ (reference sequence). The CDR3 loop spans 15 amino acids. The CDR3 DNA is TGTGCCAGCAGCTTAGAAGAACAGGGCTACACTGAAGCTTTCTTT. The encoded protein is CASSLEEQGYTEAFF.

This clonotype was seen repeatedly, ten times or more. The chain combines TRBV7-9 with TRBJ2-1; the match to TRBD2 covers 9 bases. V dropped 5 bases and J dropped 9; count of bases not matched to a gene: 2. The CDR3 extends over 12 amino acids. Germline V gene lookup returns CDR1 SEHNR and CDR2 FQNEAQ (reference sequence). CDR3 residues: CASSAGGREQFF. In DNA, the CDR3 is TGTGCCAGCAGCGCGGGGGGGCGTGAGCAGTTCTTC.

Only a few counts were recorded for this clonotype. The V call is TRBV6-5, the J call TRBJ1-5, with 8 bases aligning to TRBD1. The germline gives CDR1 MNHEY, CDR2 SVGAGI. V lost 8 bases to trimming and J lost 3 bases; unmatched junction nucleotides: 9. The length of the CDR3 is 15 residues. This chain's CDR3 is CASRGGQDDNQPQHF. The CDR3 coding sequence is TGTGCCAGCCGGGGGGGACAGGATGACAATCAGCCCCAGCATTTT.

This clonotype was counted ten times or more. V and J are TRBV11-2 and TRBJ2-1; D ambiguous. The CDR3 extends over 12 amino acids. V was shortened by 1 base and J by 8 bases, with 6 bases between the two germline ends. The germline CDR1 and CDR2 sequences are SGHAT and FQNNGV. CDR3 DNA sequence: TGTGCCAGCAGCTTAGGGAACGATGAGCAGTTCTTC. It yields the protein CASSLGNDEQFF.

This clonotype has more than one count but fewer than ten. The V call is TRBV2, the J call TRBJ2-7; D gene unclear. The V end lost 11 bases, the J end lost 5 bases, and 7 bases lay between the germline ends. Germline values: CDR1 SNHLY, CDR2 FYNNEI. This CDR3 is 9 amino acids long. For the CDR3, the DNA is TGTGCCGGCCCGGACGAGCAGTACTTC. This translates into CAGPDEQYF.

This clonotype occurred many times. J is TRBJ2-7 and V is TRBV7-6; 9 bases match TRBD2. V was clipped by 5 bases and J by 1 base; unmatched bases: 12. The CDR3 covers 17 residues. CDR1 and CDR2 (germline): SGHVS, FNYEAQ. The DNA of the CDR3 is TGTGCCAGCAGCCCGGAAATTAGCGGGAGTCTATCCTACGAGCAGTACTTC. Translating it yields CASSPEISGSLSYEQYF.

CDR3 DNA: TGCAGCGTTGAATTGGGGGCCACTGAAGCTTTCTTT. It encodes CSVELGATEAFF. V usage is TRBV29-1 and J usage is TRBJ1-1, with D possibly matching TRBD1 (6 bases). Deletions cut 2 bases from V and 4 bases from J, with 8 bases between. Germline V gene sequence: CDR1 SQVTM, CDR2 ANQGSEA. CDR3 length: 12 amino acids.

The chain links TRBV6-2 or TRBV6-3 to TRBJ2-1; TRBD2 matches at 7 bases. The CDR3 length is 14 residues. V gave up 6 bases and J gave up 4 bases; unmatched junction bases: 6. CDR1 and CDR2 (germline): MNHEY, SVGEGT. The CDR3 nucleotides read TGTGCCAGCAGACTTGGGGGGGTTTACAATGAGCAGTTCTTC. This encodes CASRLGGVYNEQFF.

This CDR3 is CASSLQGPGGNTIYF. Here the CDR3 DNA reads TGTGCCAGCAGTTTACAAGGGCCGGGTGGAAACACCATATATTTT. This chain uses TRBV27 with TRBJ1-3; D is ambiguous. Looked up from germline, CDR1 is MNHEY and CDR2 is SMNVEV (reference sequence). V shed 2 bases and J shed 3 bases, with 11 bases lying between them. The CDR3 covers 15 residues.

The J gene is TRBJ2-1, the V gene TRBV5-5; 9 bases are a match to TRBD1. J gave up 6 bases and V 1 base, and 5 bases lay outside the gene matches. Germline assignment: CDR1 SGHKS and CDR2 YYEKEE (reference sequence). The CDR3 length is 15 residues. The CDR3 DNA reads TGTGCCAGCAGCTTGACAGGGGGCTGGTTCAATGAGCAGTTCTTC. Translation gives CASSLTGGWFNEQFF. Full variable domain (missing parts from reference TRBV5-5 and TRBJ2-1): DAGVTQSPTHLIKTRGQQVTLRCSPISGHKSVSWYQQVLGQGPQFIFQYYEKEERGRGNFPDRFSARQFPNYSSELNVNALLLGDSALYLCASSLTGGWFNEQFFGPGTRLTVL.

On this clonotype itself: Just one base apart from a much larger clone, this may be a read error. V and J are TRBV7-9 and TRBJ2-3; tentatively, D is TRBD1 or TRBD2 (5 bases each). Trimming stripped 10 bases from V and 3 bases from J, with 20 bases between. CDR3 size: 15 residues. Looked up from germline, CDR1 is SEHNR and CDR2 is FQNEAQ (reference sequence). Here the CDR3 reads CANTPGRSGTDTQYF. CDR3 DNA: TGTGCCAACACGCCGGGACGGTCCGGGACAGATACGCAGTATTTT.

This clonotype appeared once. The CDR3, as DNA: TGTGCCAGTAGTACTGCAGCGGGGGCCTCCTACGAGCAGTACTTC. Its protein is CASSTAAGASYEQYF. This chain joins TRBV19 and TRBJ2-7; 8 nucleotides match TRBD2. Germline CDR1 is LNHDA and CDR2 is SQIVND (reference sequence). The CDR3 sequence is 15 residues long. V was pared by 4 bases and J by 0 bases, with 5 bases of the junction left unmatched.

This clonotype was counted ten times or more. The V gene is TRBV7-8, the J gene TRBJ1-1; weak D call: TRBD1 (5 bases). Germline values: CDR1 SGHVS, CDR2 FQNEAQ. V gave up 9 bases and J gave up 2 bases, with 22 bases separating them. The CDR3 is 16 residues long. The CDR3 sequence is CASTPVGGKTNTEAFF. The CDR3 nucleotides are TGTGCCAGTACCCCCGTGGGGGGGAAGACTAACACTGAAGCTTTCTTT.

This clonotype was observed many times. This chain uses TRBV7-2 with TRBJ1-1; D is possibly TRBD1 (5 bases). The CDR3 is made up of 14 amino acids. From germline, CDR1 is SGHTA and CDR2 FQGNSA. V lost 8 bases and J lost 1, with 14 bases in between. The CDR3 bases are TGTGCCAGCCAAGGACCGGGGCAGAACACTGAAGCTTTCTTT. Translating gives CASQGPGQNTEAFF.